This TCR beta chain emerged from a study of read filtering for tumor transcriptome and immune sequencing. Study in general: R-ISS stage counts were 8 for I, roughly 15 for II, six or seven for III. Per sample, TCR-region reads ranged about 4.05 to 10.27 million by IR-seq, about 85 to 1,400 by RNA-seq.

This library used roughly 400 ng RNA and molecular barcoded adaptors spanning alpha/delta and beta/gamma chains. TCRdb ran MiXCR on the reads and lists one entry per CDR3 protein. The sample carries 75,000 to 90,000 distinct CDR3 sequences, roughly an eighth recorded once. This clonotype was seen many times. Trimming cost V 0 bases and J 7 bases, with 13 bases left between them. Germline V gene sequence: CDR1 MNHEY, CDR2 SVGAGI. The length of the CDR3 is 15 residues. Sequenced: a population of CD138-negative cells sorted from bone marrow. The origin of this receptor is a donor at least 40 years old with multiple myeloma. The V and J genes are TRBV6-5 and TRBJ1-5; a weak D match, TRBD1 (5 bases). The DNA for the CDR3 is TGTGCCAGCAGTTACTCAGCAGGGTCGGTCCAGCCCCAGCATTTT. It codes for CASSYSAGSVQPQHF.